This T cell receptor beta chain was obtained from a study of regulatory T cells in long-lasting Graves disease. Time point indicated: newly diagnosed GD, antithyroid drugs for less than 3 months. PBMCs provided the RNA from which the TCR library was made. Roughly 9.2-milliliter peripheral blood samples went into EDTA tubes. Looked up from germline, CDR1 is DFQATT and CDR2 is SNEGSKA (reference sequence). With 5 bases clipped from V and 5 bases from J, the junction kept 9 bases outside the gene matches. The CDR3 covers 14 residues. According to the study, TCR beta libraries were built with iRepertoire HTBI primers and CDR3-region Arm-PCR. Original data processing: Spanning all samples, the identified segments comprised some 62 TRBV and more than 11 TRBJ. TCRdb re-called the multiplex PCR reads with MiXCR, one entry per CDR3 protein. These V and J calls derive from TCRdb rather than the authors' analysis. The table lists about 560,000 distinct CDR3 sequences, around 15% of them singletons.

Study-wide points: Comparison showed that persistent patients shared more public clonotypes (fewer than 3,000) than new patients (about 970).

This clonotype turned up a few times. The antigen remains undetermined. The same specimen was also included in a second study, on T cells in Graves' hyperthyroidism and ophthalmopathy. From that report: The diagnostic basis comprised clinical symptoms, serum thyroxine and TRAb, thyroid ultrasound and orbital computed tomography.

The rearrangement uses TRBV20-1 and TRBJ2-5; 9 bases line up with TRBD2. The source of this sequence is a man between 18 and 29 years old with Graves disease. The material was peripheral blood mononuclear cells (PBMCs), obtained at new diagnosis, from a patient treated with antithyroid drugs. CDR3: CSAGPTSGAETQYF. The CDR3 nucleotides read TGCAGTGCTGGTCCGACTAGCGGCGCCGAGACCCAGTACTTC.